Listed below are T cell receptor beta chains from one sample, sequenced in a study of T cells after posttransplantation cyclophosphamide. Only in-frame clones appear in the TCRdb table, and some are missing; sequencing was by immunoSEQ multiplex PCR. Listed for the sample are around 28,000 clones, none seen a single time. What was sequenced was PBMCs. The receptors were gathered from a woman aged 60-70 years in good health, CMV-negative, and a related stem cell transplant donor. The CDR3 runs from the conserved cysteine through the conserved F or W. The order of the fields is J gene, V gene, CDR3 protein.

J: TRBJ1-2
V: TRBV14
CDR3: CASSQAGTGIGYTF

J: TRBJ1-2
V: TRBV6-2/TRBV6-3
CDR3: CASSYRQDGYGYTF

J: TRBJ1-5
V: TRBV5-6
CDR3: CASSLGQINQPQHF

J: TRBJ1-5
V: TRBV19
CDR3: CASDAEFRARYNQPQHF

J: TRBJ1-6
V: TRBV28
CDR3: CASGAGSSPLHF

J: TRBJ2-2
V: TRBV11-2
CDR3: CASSLGQGAGGELFF

J: TRBJ1-1
V: TRBV7-2
CDR3: CASRPGTLNTEAFF

J: TRBJ2-5
V: TRBV27
CDR3: CASSWMTSGGARETQYF

J: TRBJ1-3
V: TRBV6-2/TRBV6-3
CDR3: CASSLRDRGNTIYF

J: TRBJ1-2
V: TRBV28
CDR3: CASSSGTGLYGYTF

J: TRBJ2-7
V: TRBV24-1
CDR3: CATSGGKASGTYEQYF

J: TRBJ1-1
V: TRBV10-1
CDR3: CASGHQTGGAFF

J: TRBJ2-5
V: TRBV5-1
CDR3: CASSLGTVQETQYF

J: TRBJ2-5
V: TRBV5-8
CDR3: CASSRPQGAQETQYF

J: TRBJ2-7
V: TRBV7-9
CDR3: CASSLGQGDDEQYF

J: TRBJ2-3
V: TRBV5-1
CDR3: CASSTGGTDTQYF

J: TRBJ1-2
V: TRBV12-3/TRBV12-4
CDR3: CASSPSDRADGYTF

J: TRBJ2-3
V: TRBV9
CDR3: CASSVAGSGGVTDTQYF

J: TRBJ2-3
V: TRBV19
CDR3: CASSSTSGGTDTQYF

J: TRBJ1-3
V: TRBV5-6
CDR3: CASTWGGSGNTIYF

J: TRBJ1-5
V: TRBV6-5
CDR3: CASRQQGNQPQHF

J: TRBJ1-5
V: TRBV6-1
CDR3: CASSEGAQGRQPQHF

J: TRBJ2-1
V: TRBV19
CDR3: CASSRQGDYNEQFF

J: TRBJ1-1
V: TRBV28
CDR3: CASRLKTGSEAFF

J: TRBJ2-2
V: TRBV5-4
CDR3: CASSGVGGHTGELFF

J: TRBJ2-5
V: TRBV19
CDR3: CASSIMRLDQETQYF

J: TRBJ2-7
V: TRBV30
CDR3: CAWGQGSGYEQYF

J: TRBJ1-1
V: TRBV6-5
CDR3: CASSYSRGTEAFF

J: TRBJ2-7
V: TRBV5-8
CDR3: CASIAGTGLSYEQYF

J: TRBJ2-1
V: TRBV5-1
CDR3: CASSLAGDRNEQFF

J: TRBJ2-3
V: TRBV19
CDR3: CASSMAFTDTQYF

J: TRBJ2-2
V: TRBV10-1
CDR3: CASSLTSGGFAGELFF

J: TRBJ2-1
V: TRBV5-8
CDR3: CASSREGARDEQFF

J: TRBJ2-1
V: TRBV5-1
CDR3: CASSLAQSSYNEQFF

J: TRBJ1-1
V: TRBV6-5
CDR3: CASSYHKAGAMGEAFF

J: TRBJ1-1
V: TRBV7-2
CDR3: CASSLSGSTEAFF

J: TRBJ1-2
V: TRBV11-2
CDR3: CASSLQQGSNGYTF

J: TRBJ2-3
V: TRBV10-3
CDR3: CAISEGLRTQYF

J: TRBJ1-1
V: TRBV7-8
CDR3: CASTVHIFNTEAFF

J: TRBJ1-2
V: TRBV12-3/TRBV12-4
CDR3: CASSLSTGSGDGYTF

J: TRBJ2-2
V: TRBV10-3
CDR3: CAIGDRVNTGELFF

J: TRBJ1-2
V: TRBV4-1
CDR3: CASSQEASVSVGYTF

J: TRBJ1-5
V: TRBV2
CDR3: CASSPGISNQPQHF

J: TRBJ1-5
V: TRBV6-6
CDR3: CASSYEAGNQPQHF

J: TRBJ2-5
V: TRBV19
CDR3: CASSIFGTTVQETQYF

J: TRBJ2-3
V: TRBV4-1
CDR3: CASSKGATSTDTQYF

J: TRBJ1-5
V: TRBV10-3
CDR3: CAIAGQGNQPQHF

J: TRBJ1-1
V: TRBV19
CDR3: CASSIGQIPEAFF

J: TRBJ2-7
V: TRBV7-9
CDR3: CASSLATGQGEQYF

J: TRBJ1-4
V: TRBV7-9
CDR3: CASSSTGAGEKLFF

J: TRBJ2-3
V: TRBV9
CDR3: CASSDGSTDTQYF

J: TRBJ2-3
V: TRBV6-5
CDR3: CASSYSYRTDTQYF

J: TRBJ1-1
V: TRBV19
CDR3: CASSPRRQTEAFF

J: TRBJ2-3
V: TRBV28
CDR3: CASSFISGRVGDTQYF